These 27 T cell receptor beta chains originate from one sample sequenced in a study of T-cell memory formation after mild COVID-19. MiXCR, applied by TCRdb to the 5' RACE reads, yields one record per CDR3 protein. Among tens of thousands of distinct CDR3 sequences listed, more than 8% were seen once. Input material: PBMCs or a T cell subset sorted from them (not recorded which). All receptors derive from a man aged 18 to 30 who had mild COVID-19 (a few samples of this study predate the infection). Cell type and time point are not known.

This clonotype was counted only a few times. This chain links TRBV2 with TRBJ2-1, with 8 positions matching TRBD2. The CDR3 has 18 residues. Germline CDR1 is SNHLY and CDR2 is FYNNEI. Germline trimming cut 2 bases from V and 3 bases from J; bases unmatched to any gene: 12. The CDR3 bases are TGTGCCAGCAGTGAATGGGGCCCAGCGGGGGCCTACTACAATGAGCAGTTCTTC. Its protein is CASSEWGPAGAYYNEQFF.

The chain employs TRBV6-2 or TRBV6-3 and TRBJ2-1; 11 bases are shared with TRBD2. Trimming took 2 bases from V and 7 from J; bases not matched to a gene: 1. The CDR3 is made up of 14 amino acids. Germline CDR1 is MNHEY and CDR2 is SVGEGT. The CDR3 DNA sequence: TGTGCCAGCAGTTACGGGACTAGCGGTAATGAGCAGTTCTTC. It translates to CASSYGTSGNEQFF.

This clonotype was seen more than once but under ten times. The chain has TRBV4-1 and TRBJ1-2; D possibly corresponds to TRBD1 (6 bases). V was cut by 2 bases and J by 4 bases, with 20 bases left in between. The germline V gene has CDR1 MGHRA and CDR2 YSYEKL. The CDR3 is 17 amino acids. CDR3 amino acids: CASSQSPSEGTIYGYTF. DNA of the CDR3: TGCGCCAGCAGCCAAAGTCCCTCGGAGGGGACAATCTATGGCTACACCTTC.

This clonotype was observed a few times. The chain employs TRBV20-1 and TRBJ2-6; no definite D call. In germline, CDR1 is DFQATT, CDR2 SNEGSKA (reference sequence). V lost 1 base and J lost 0, with 10 bases in between. The CDR3 has 16 amino acids. CDR3 loop: CSARGNRYSGANVLTF. The CDR3 DNA reads as TGCAGTGCTAGAGGAAACAGATACTCTGGGGCCAACGTCCTGACTTTC.

This clonotype came up many times. The CDR3 bases are TGCGCCAGCATAGGGGACTCCTACGAGCAGTACTTC. Amino acid sequence: CASIGDSYEQYF. This chain connects TRBV5-1 to TRBJ2-7, with TRBD1 as a possible D gene (5 bases). Trimming left V 6 bases short and J 0 bases short, with 7 bases between. The CDR3 covers 12 residues. From germline, CDR1 is SGHRS and CDR2 YFSETQ.

V usage is TRBV5-1 and J usage is TRBJ1-4; D uncertain. Germline V gene data show CDR1 as SGHRS and CDR2 as YFSETQ. The CDR3 length is 15 residues. Deletions cut 0 bases from V and 12 bases from J, with 18 bases between. CDR3 region: CASSLVGPPLAELFF. In DNA form, the CDR3 reads TGCGCCAGCAGCTTGGTCGGCCCGCCGTTAGCGGAACTGTTTTTT.

This clonotype was observed a few times. The V gene is TRBV25-1, the J gene TRBJ1-5; D may be TRBD1 (5 bases). Between the trimmed V and J ends, which lost 6 bases and 0 bases, there was a span of 9 bases. Germline lookup yields CDR1 MGHDK and CDR2 SYGVNS. This CDR3 has 14 residues. The CDR3 coding sequence is TGTGCCAGCAGCGTCACAGGTAGCAATCAGCCCCAGCATTTT. Translated, it gives CASSVTGSNQPQHF.

The V and J genes are TRBV7-2 and TRBJ2-5; tentatively, D is TRBD1 or TRBD2 (6 bases each). Germline lookup yields CDR1 SGHTA and CDR2 FQGNSA. V lost 0 bases to trimming and J lost 6 bases, with 20 bases between them. The CDR3 runs 17 residues. The chain's CDR3 is CASSLALGGGFVKTQYF. DNA of the CDR3: TGTGCCAGCAGCTTAGCGCTTGGAGGGGGTTTCGTAAAGACCCAGTACTTC.

This clonotype has just a few counts. V is TRBV12-3 or TRBV12-4 and J is TRBJ2-1; D might be TRBD1 (6 bases). This CDR3 region has 15 residues. V lost 3 bases, J lost 5 bases, and 14 bases lay in between. As DNA, the CDR3 is TGTGCCAGCAGTTTCCGGGACATTTCGGACAATGAGCAGTTCTTC. This encodes CASSFRDISDNEQFF.

The rearrangement uses TRBV4-1 and TRBJ1-5; D remains unclear. Trimming shortened V by 4 bases and J by 1 base, and 11 bases separated the two germline ends. The CDR3 totals 15 residues. Germline CDR1 is MGHRA and CDR2 is YSYEKL. CDR3 loop: CASSRPDGSNQPQHF. The CDR3 DNA is TGCGCCAGCAGCCGCCCGGACGGAAGCAATCAGCCCCAGCATTTT.

This chain links TRBV5-1 with TRBJ2-5, with 15 bases matching TRBD2. CDR3 size: 16 residues. Per the germline V gene, CDR1 is SGHRS and CDR2 is YFSETQ. V dropped 4 bases and J dropped 2; count of bases not matched to a gene: 3. CDR3 sequence: CASSGGLAGGQETQYF. CDR3 in DNA: TGCGCCAGCAGCGGCGGACTAGCGGGGGGGCAAGAGACCCAGTACTTC.

This chain links TRBV4-3 with TRBJ1-6; no clear D. The CDR3 loop spans 15 amino acids. The V and J ends lost 0 bases and 9 bases respectively, with 12 bases between them. Germline V gene data show CDR1 as LGHNA and CDR2 as YSLEER. The CDR3 is CASSQEHQGGSPLHF. CDR3 DNA sequence: TGCGCCAGCAGCCAAGAGCACCAAGGAGGTTCACCCCTCCACTTT.

This clonotype appeared many times. The chain links TRBV18 to TRBJ2-5; D might be TRBD1 (5 bases). The ends were cut back, 2 bases at V and 0 bases at J, with 7 bases in the middle. Germline V gene sequence: CDR1 KGHSH, CDR2 LQKENI. This CDR3 is built from 14 residues. CDR3 residues: CASSPDRYQETQYF. CDR3 sequence (DNA): TGTGCCAGCTCACCAGACAGATACCAAGAGACCCAGTACTTC. Full variable domain (missing parts from reference TRBV18 and TRBJ2-5): NAGVMQNPRHLVRRRGQEARLRCSPMKGHSHVYWYRQLPEEGLKFMVYLQKENIIDESGMPKERFSAEFPKEGPSILRIQQVVRGDSAAYFCASSPDRYQETQYFGPGTRLLVL.

V is TRBV4-3 and J is TRBJ2-3; unclear D gene. The CDR3 runs to 16 residues. V was pared by 5 bases and J by 3 bases, with 18 bases between. Germline V lookup: CDR1 LGHNA, CDR2 YSLEER. CDR3 coding DNA: TGCGCCAGCAGCAAGGCCCCATTTCCTGTGACAGATACGCAGTATTTT. Translated: CASSKAPFPVTDTQYF.

This clonotype appeared many times. The chain is built from TRBV6-5 and TRBJ2-4; D is perhaps TRBD2 (5 bases). Germline V gene data show CDR1 as MNHEY and CDR2 as SVGAGI. This CDR3 has 16 amino acids. V shed 0 bases and J shed 2 bases, with 11 bases lying between them. Written as DNA, the CDR3 is TGTGCCAGCAGTTACTCTTCGGACTCTTCCAAAAACATTCAGTACTTC. This gives the protein CASSYSSDSSKNIQYF.

This clonotype was counted a few times. The V and J genes are TRBV7-2 and TRBJ2-5; perhaps D is TRBD1 or TRBD2 (7 bases each). The CDR3 is 17 amino acids. The germline gives CDR1 SGHTA, CDR2 FQGNSA. V was pared by 4 bases and J by 0 bases, with 18 bases between. CDR3 loop: CASSSFGQGGHQETQYF. CDR3 nucleotides: TGTGCCAGCAGCTCCTTCGGGCAGGGGGGGCACCAAGAGACCCAGTACTTC.

The rearrangement links TRBV15 to TRBJ1-3; D not certain. Germline CDR1 reads LNHNV; CDR2 reads YYDKDF (reference sequence). The length of the CDR3 is 13 residues. V lost 6 bases, J lost 4 bases, and 10 bases lay in between. Here the CDR3 DNA reads TGTGCCACCAGTCTCGAGAAAGGAAACACCATATATTTT. Its translation: CATSLEKGNTIYF.

This clonotype was seen a few times. This chain connects TRBV2 to TRBJ2-6; 7 bases match TRBD1. The CDR3 spans 19 residues. CDR1 is SNHLY, CDR2 FYNNEI, per germline. With 7 bases clipped from V and 0 bases from J, the junction kept 15 bases outside the gene matches. CDR3 loop: CASTRRVRDRRSGANVLTF. DNA of the CDR3: TGTGCCAGCACTAGAAGGGTCCGGGACAGACGCTCTGGGGCCAACGTCCTGACTTTC.

There are a few counts of this clonotype. This chain uses TRBV6-5 with TRBJ2-6, with D uncertain. The length of the CDR3 is 15 residues. V lost 10 bases to trimming and J lost 0 bases, with 13 bases between them. Looked up from germline, CDR1 is MNHEY and CDR2 is SVGAGI. The CDR3 here is CATCRHFSGANVLTF. Here the CDR3 DNA reads TGTGCCACTTGCAGACACTTCTCTGGGGCCAACGTCCTGACTTTC.

There are a few counts of this clonotype. The rearrangement joins TRBV6-1 to TRBJ2-7; D is undetermined. The CDR3 length is 13 residues. Per germline, CDR1 MNHNS and CDR2 SASEGT. V was cut by 7 bases and J by 2 bases, with 12 bases left in between. The CDR3 loop is CASTIRAPYEQYF. The DNA for the CDR3 is TGTGCCAGCACCATCCGGGCTCCCTACGAGCAGTACTTC.

A few counts support this clonotype. V and J are TRBV3-1 and TRBJ2-2; the D gene is possibly TRBD2 (6 bases). This CDR3 has 16 residues. The germline gives CDR1 LGHDT, CDR2 YNNKEL (reference sequence). V was trimmed by 7 bases and J by 6 bases, leaving 21 bases between them. As DNA, the CDR3 is TGTGCCAGCAAAAGAAGTCCGGGGGTCGGCGCCGGGGAGCTGTTTTTT. Encoded protein: CASKRSPGVGAGELFF.

In its sample, this clonotype was seen a few times. This chain links TRBV18 with TRBJ2-3; D not certain. This CDR3 region has 14 residues. The V gene lost 1 base and the J gene lost 2 bases, with 7 bases spanning the gap. In germline, CDR1 is KGHSH, CDR2 LQKENI. The CDR3 bases are TGTGCCAGCTCACCACTCGACTCCACAGATACGCAGTATTTT. Its protein product is CASSPLDSTDTQYF.

This clonotype was counted at least ten times. The chain couples TRBV5-1 to TRBJ2-1, with 9 bases aligning to TRBD2. V lost 0 bases to trimming and J lost 8 bases; unmatched junction nucleotides: 12. CDR3 length: 17 amino acids. Germline V gene data show CDR1 as SGHRS and CDR2 as YFSETQ. The CDR3 region has the DNA TGCGCCAGCAGCTTGGCGGCGGGCGGGGGGGCCGTCGATGAGCAGTTCTTC. Encoded protein: CASSLAAGGGAVDEQFF.

Ten or more counts support this clonotype. The rearrangement links TRBV20-1 to TRBJ2-1, with 7 positions matching TRBD2. Germline CDR1 and CDR2: DFQATT and SNEGSKA (reference sequence). V was pared by 2 bases and J by 7 bases, with 11 bases of the junction left unmatched. The CDR3 totals 15 residues. CDR3 loop: CSARFSYRGVNEQFF. CDR3 coding DNA: TGCAGTGCTAGATTCTCCTACCGGGGGGTGAATGAGCAGTTCTTC.

The chain employs TRBV20-1 and TRBJ2-5; 9 bases are shared with TRBD2. The germline V gene has CDR1 DFQATT and CDR2 SNEGSKA (reference sequence). The CDR3 runs to 12 residues. V trimming: 3 bases; J trimming: 4 bases; junction bases outside the gene matches: 0. The CDR3 reads CSARTSGETQYF. The CDR3 DNA follows: TGCAGTGCTAGGACTAGCGGAGAGACCCAGTACTTC.

The rearrangement uses TRBV7-9 and TRBJ1-6, with 7 bases matching TRBD1. V dropped 2 bases and J dropped 9; count of bases not matched to a gene: 7. Germline V gene sequence: CDR1 SEHNR, CDR2 FQNEAQ (reference sequence). The CDR3 totals 15 residues. CDR3 coding DNA: TGTGCCAGCAGCTTAAGAGACAGGGACGGTTCACCCCTCCACTTT. Protein: CASSLRDRDGSPLHF.

This chain links TRBV15 with TRBJ2-4; 10 bases fit TRBD1. This CDR3 has 13 residues. The V and J ends lost 3 bases and 7 bases, in that order; junction bases with no gene match: 0. Germline V gene data show CDR1 as LNHNV and CDR2 as YYDKDF (reference sequence). In DNA form, the CDR3 reads TGTGCCACCAGCAGGACAGGGGGCAACATTCAGTACTTC. It encodes CATSRTGGNIQYF.